The 14 T cell receptor beta chains reported below all come from one sample, sequenced in a study of cytomegalovirus exposure and HLA in healthy donors (TCRdb year 2017). Library preparation was by the immunoSEQ multiplex PCR assay. A mixture of 60 forward primers for TCR Vbeta segments and 13 reverse primers for TCR Jbeta segments was used in the multiplex PCR. Imported from immuneACCESS, the table was reduced by TCRdb to in-frame sequences with V and J called. These copies leave out some clones; in studies compared against another copy, an unresolved V gene accounts for under half, and the cause of the remainder is not known. This sample comprises approximately 130,000 clones, 80% of them detected only once. The ten biggest clones cover approximately 4% of the sample. Material: PBMCs. The receptors were sampled from a woman aged 40 to 55 in good health and CMV-seronegative.

This clone has a single count. V usage is TRBV7-9 and J usage is TRBJ1-1, with D possibly TRBD1 on 6 matching bases. Trimming removed 5 bases from V and 5 bases from J, with 15 bases in between. The CDR3 is 14 residues long. Germline V gene data show CDR1 as SEHNR and CDR2 as FQNEAQ (reference sequence). The chain's CDR3 is CASSPGGPTTEAFF. In DNA form, the CDR3 reads TGTGCCAGCAGCCCGGGGGGGCCGACGACTGAAGCTTTCTTT. Full variable domain (missing parts from reference TRBV7-9 and TRBJ1-1): DTGVSQNPRHKITKRGQNVTFRCDPISEHNRLYWYRQTLGQGPEFLTYFQNEAQLEKSRLLSDRFSAERPKGSFSTLEIQRTEQGDSAMYLCASSPGGPTTEAFFGQGTRLTVV.

This chain joins TRBV4-2 and TRBJ1-4; 8 bases map to TRBD1. The trim removed 0 bases at V and 4 bases at J, leaving 4 bases unmatched. This CDR3 contains 16 residues. Germline V gene lookup returns CDR1 LGHNA and CDR2 YNFKEQ. The CDR3 DNA reads as TGTGCCAGCAGCCAAGATCCTGGACAGGGTAATGAAAAACTGTTTTTT. Protein product: CASSQDPGQGNEKLFF.

There are a few counts of this clone. J is TRBJ2-2 and V is TRBV11-3, with 9 bases fitting TRBD2. V dropped 5 bases and J dropped 4; count of bases not matched to a gene: 8. The CDR3 is 16 amino acids. Germline CDR1 SGHNT, CDR2 YENEEA. The CDR3 nucleotides are TGTGCCAGCAGCCCCTATAGCGGGAGAACCACCGGGGAGCTGTTTTTT. Its protein product is CASSPYSGRTTGELFF.

To note about this clone: At one end, the junction sequence differs from germline, possibly due to a read error. DNA for the CDR3: TGTTCCAGCAGCTTAGGTTCGAGGGGGCCGTCGTCGGATGAGCAGTTCTTC. This gives the protein CSSSLGSRGPSSDEQFF. V usage is TRBV7-9 and J usage is TRBJ2-1; TRBD1 aligns across 7 bases. CDR3 size: 17 residues. Germline loops: CDR1 SEHNR, CDR2 FQNEAQ (reference sequence).

The V call is TRBV2, the J call TRBJ2-1; TRBD2 matches at 7 bases. V shed 8 bases, J shed 0 bases, and the junction held 7 bases outside the gene matches. This CDR3 has 15 amino acids. Germline CDR1 reads SNHLY; CDR2 reads FYNNEI. The DNA for the CDR3 is TGTGCCAGCTCTCCCCCGGGGGGCTCCTACAATGAGCAGTTCTTC. Amino acids: CASSPPGGSYNEQFF.

This sequence joins TRBV18 and TRBJ1-3, with D unresolved. This CDR3 spans 13 amino acids. Trimming pared 3 bases from V and 5 bases from J, leaving 8 bases between. The germline V gene has CDR1 KGHSH and CDR2 LQKENI. In DNA form, the CDR3 reads TGTGCCAGCTCACCCGCCGGGAGAAACACCATATATTTT. Translated: CASSPAGRNTIYF.

The table lists this clone with a count of one. The chain is built from TRBV19 and TRBJ2-3; 7 nucleotides line up with TRBD1. This CDR3 region has 16 residues. Trimming removed 5 bases from V and 4 bases from J; junction bases left unmatched: 12. Germline V CDR1 and CDR2: LNHDA, SQIVND (reference sequence). CDR3 in amino acids: CASSAADRKGPDTQYF. The CDR3 nucleotides are TGTGCCAGTAGTGCAGCGGACAGGAAGGGTCCAGATACGCAGTATTTT.

The V call is TRBV27, the J call TRBJ1-6; 8 bases match TRBD1. V gave up 6 bases and J gave up 6 bases; unmatched junction bases: 7. The CDR3 consists of 15 residues. Germline CDR1 MNHEY, CDR2 SMNVEV (reference sequence). As DNA, the CDR3 is TGTGCCAGCAGCCGCAACAGGGGGAGTAATTCACCCCTCCACTTT. Encoded protein: CASSRNRGSNSPLHF.

DNA for the CDR3: TGCAGCGTTGAAGATCTGGCGGGACTGCTCGGGACAGATACGCAGTATTTT. Residues: CSVEDLAGLLGTDTQYF. The J gene is TRBJ2-3, the V gene TRBV29-1; D is possibly TRBD2 (6 bases). The V end was cut by 0 bases, the J end by 3 bases, with 19 bases between. Germline V gives CDR1 SQVTM, CDR2 ANQGSEA. There are 17 residues in the CDR3.

V is TRBV4-2 and J is TRBJ1-1; D is undetermined. The CDR3 is 14 residues long. The V gene lost 0 bases and the J gene lost 8 bases, with 13 bases spanning the gap. In germline, CDR1 is LGHNA, CDR2 YNFKEQ. The CDR3 nucleotides read TGTGCCAGCAGCCAAGATAGATTTGAGGGAGAAGCTTTCTTT. Translation gives CASSQDRFEGEAFF.

The chain joins TRBV15 to TRBJ2-5; 7 bases are a match to TRBD1. Trimming cost V 4 bases and J 5 bases; bases outside gene matches: 10. The CDR3 is made up of 15 amino acids. Germline V gene lookup returns CDR1 LNHNV and CDR2 YYDKDF (reference sequence). The CDR3 DNA reads TGTGCCACCAGCATGCAACAGGGGTGGATGGAGACCCAGTACTTC. Protein product: CATSMQQGWMETQYF.

This sequence joins TRBV19 and TRBJ2-2, with 8 positions matching TRBD1. Germline trimming cut 8 bases from V and 5 bases from J; bases unmatched to any gene: 13. From germline, CDR1 is LNHDA and CDR2 SQIVND (reference sequence). The CDR3 spans 16 residues. The CDR3 DNA follows: TGTGCCAGTCGAGCCGGCGACAGGGGTCGGACCGGGGAGCTGTTTTTT. Translation gives CASRAGDRGRTGELFF. Full variable domain (rest looked up from reference TRBV19 and TRBJ2-2): DGGITQSPKYLFRKEGQNVTLSCEQNLNHDAMYWYRQDPGQGLRLIYYSQIVNDFQKGDIAEGYSVSREKKESFPLTVTSAQKNPTAFYLCASRAGDRGRTGELFFGEGSRLTVL.

The chain uses TRBV6-5 and TRBJ2-7, with D maybe TRBD1 (5 bases). This CDR3 is 13 amino acids long. The germline CDR1 and CDR2 sequences are MNHEY and SVGAGI. V lost 4 bases, J lost 4 bases, and 11 bases lay in between. CDR3 loop: CASSFAPGYEQYF. DNA for the CDR3: TGTGCCAGCAGTTTTGCCCCAGGGTACGAGCAGTACTTC.

This clone showed up just a few times. This CDR3 is CASTMGLADQETQYF. CDR3 DNA: TGCGCCAGCACCATGGGACTAGCGGACCAAGAGACCCAGTACTTC. The rearrangement joins TRBV4-1 to TRBJ2-5; 11 nucleotides line up with TRBD2. The CDR3 runs to 15 residues. CDR1 MGHRA and CDR2 YSYEKL come from the germline V gene. Trimming took 7 bases from V and 0 from J; bases not matched to a gene: 4.